This TCR beta chain comes out of a study of T-cell reconstitution after alpha-beta-depleted transplantation in children. The CDR3 has 17 amino acids. CDR1 and CDR2 from the germline V gene are SGDLS and YYNGEE. Trimming left V 2 bases short and J 4 bases short, with 16 bases between. Unique molecular identifiers were incorporated during preparation of the TCRbeta library. TCRdb fed the PCR reads into MiXCR, producing one record per CDR3 protein. The data contain about 400,000 distinct CDR3 sequences, 15% to 20% of them singletons. The specimen was PBMCs, mostly from graft donor cells, collected 360 days after TCRalphabeta/CD19-depleted stem cell transplant. The clonotype was recovered from a boy under two years old who had a stem cell transplant for Wiskott-Aldrich syndrome, so the T cells may come from the graft donor. J is TRBJ2-6 and V is TRBV9; a possible D gene is TRBD2 (5 bases). DNA of the CDR3: TGTGCCAGCAGCGTTTCGGGAACGAGTACAGGGGCCAACGTCCTGACTTTC. Encoded protein: CASSVSGTSTGANVLTF. The entire variable domain, with the rest obtained from reference TRBV9 and TRBJ2-6, is as follows: DSGVTQTPKHLITATGQRVTLRCSPRSGDLSVYWYQQSLDQGLQFLIQYYNGEERAKGNILERFSAQQFPDLHSELNLSSLELGDSALYFCASSVSGTSTGANVLTFGAGSRLTVL.